The 27 T cell receptor beta chains given below trace back to one sample, sequenced in a study of blood T cell repertoires in COVID-19. Profiled with immunoSEQ multiplex PCR; TCRdb holds only in-frame clones, not every one. Here the sample spans roughly 31,000 clones, around 91% being singletons. The specimen was peripheral blood. The receptors stem from a man older than 75 with acute or convalescent COVID-19.

This chain links TRBV19 with TRBJ1-1, with 7 bases fitting TRBD1. The CDR3 runs 13 residues. CDR1 LNHDA and CDR2 SQIVND come from the germline V gene (reference sequence). V shed 3 bases and J 3 bases; nucleotides not matched to a gene: 1. The CDR3 protein is CASSIQGDTEAFF. Written as DNA, the CDR3 is TGTGCCAGTAGTATTCAGGGGGACACTGAAGCTTTCTTT.

V and J are TRBV6-5 and TRBJ1-4, with D uncertain. Trimming stripped 7 bases from V and 10 bases from J, with 16 bases between. The CDR3 covers 13 residues. Germline V CDR1 and CDR2: MNHEY, SVGAGI. The DNA for the CDR3 is TGTGCCAGCACCCAAGGAGGCAGTCTAAAACTGTTTTTT. This codes for CASTQGGSLKLFF.

The rearrangement uses TRBV5-5 and TRBJ2-6, with D perhaps TRBD2 (5 bases). Trimming removed 1 base at V and 0 bases at J, with 17 bases between. This CDR3 is 19 amino acids long. Germline loops: CDR1 SGHKS, CDR2 YYEKEE (reference sequence). The CDR3 spells CASSLLTITGSSGANVLTF. CDR3 sequence (DNA): TGTGCCAGCAGCTTGTTGACGATTACTGGGAGCTCTGGGGCCAACGTCCTGACTTTC.

The rearrangement joins TRBV24-1 to TRBJ1-5, with 9 bases aligning to TRBD1. The CDR3 spans 17 residues. Per germline, CDR1 KGHDR and CDR2 SFDVKD. J was trimmed by 1 base and V by 4 bases; bases with no gene match: 7. The CDR3 nucleotides are TGTGCCACCAGTGAACCACAGGGGGCGGGGAGCAATCAGCCCCAGCATTTT. Translated: CATSEPQGAGSNQPQHF.

The table lists this clone with a count of one. CDR3 sequence: CASSERGLGNQPQHF. The DNA of the CDR3 is TGTGCCAGCAGTGAAAGGGGGCTTGGCAATCAGCCCCAGCATTTT. The rearrangement links TRBV6-1 to TRBJ1-5; 7 positions match TRBD1. From germline, CDR1 is MNHNS and CDR2 SASEGT. The CDR3 has 15 residues. The J segment lost 2 bases and the V segment lost 2 bases, leaving 3 bases of the junction unmatched.

The chain is built from TRBV28 and TRBJ1-1; tentatively, D is TRBD1 (6 bases). Germline loops: CDR1 MDHEN, CDR2 SYDVKM. The CDR3 length is 14 residues. V dropped 7 bases and J dropped 7 bases, with 19 bases sitting between them. This CDR3 reads CASIPAGGAFEAFF. CDR3 sequence (DNA): TGTGCCAGCATCCCGGCCGGGGGGGCGTTTGAAGCTTTCTTT.

The V and J genes are TRBV7-2 and TRBJ1-1, with 7 bases matching TRBD1. The CDR3 extends over 14 amino acids. V lost 6 bases and J lost 6; bases outside the gene matches: 10. The germline CDR1 and CDR2 sequences are SGHTA and FQGNSA. CDR3 DNA sequence: TGTGCCAGCAGGCCTGACAGGGTAGGGGCTGAAGCTTTCTTT. As protein: CASRPDRVGAEAFF.

This sequence joins TRBV3-1 (or the pseudogene TRBV3-2) and TRBJ1-1; maybe TRBD1 (5 bases). With 6 bases removed from V and 2 bases from J, the gap between germline ends came to 10 bases. Per the germline V gene, CDR1 is LGHDT and CDR2 is YNNKEL (reference sequence). The CDR3 length is 13 residues. DNA of the CDR3: TGTGCCAGCAGTCTCGGGGGTAACACTGAAGCTTTCTTT. This translates into CASSLGGNTEAFF.

The chain combines TRBV10-1 with TRBJ2-1, with 10 bases fitting TRBD1. The CDR3 is made up of 17 amino acids. V shed 5 bases and J 0 bases; nucleotides not matched to a gene: 7. Per germline, CDR1 WNHNN and CDR2 SYGVQD (reference sequence). CDR3 sequence (DNA): TGCGCCAGCAGTCCCAGGACAGGGGGTGACTCCTACAATGAGCAGTTCTTC. Protein: CASSPRTGGDSYNEQFF.

The chain is built from TRBV6-5 and TRBJ2-4, with TRBD1 identical over 8 bases. From germline, CDR1 is MNHEY and CDR2 SVGAGI. CDR3 size: 15 residues. The junction had 7 bases not matched to a gene; V was cut back by 6 bases and J by 3 bases. This chain's CDR3 is CASSRDRGGKNIQYF. CDR3 bases: TGTGCCAGCAGCAGAGACAGGGGAGGCAAAAACATTCAGTACTTC.

This clone turned up a few times. The V gene is TRBV10-2, the J gene TRBJ2-7; D remains ambiguous. Trimming removed 5 bases from V and 3 bases from J, with 14 bases in between. CDR1 is WSHSY, CDR2 SAAADI, per germline. This CDR3 is 14 amino acids long. In nucleotides, the CDR3 is TGCGCCAGCAGTATTGTACAGACCGGCTACGAGCAGTACTTC. This translates into CASSIVQTGYEQYF.

This chain links TRBV27 with TRBJ2-1; 12 bases fit TRBD2. This CDR3 is 15 amino acids long. Germline V lookup: CDR1 MNHEY, CDR2 SMNVEV (reference sequence). V shed 7 bases and J 6 bases; nucleotides not matched to a gene: 7. The CDR3 DNA reads as TGTGCCAGCACCTTGACTAGCGGGGGACTCAATGAGCAGTTCTTC. It is translated as CASTLTSGGLNEQFF.

This clone was found once. This rearrangement joins TRBV3-1 (or the pseudogene TRBV3-2) to TRBJ2-7; 7 bases map to TRBD1. The CDR3 sequence is 15 residues long. Trimming removed 6 bases from V and 2 bases from J; junction bases left unmatched: 10. Germline V gives CDR1 LGHDT, CDR2 YNNKEL (reference sequence). In DNA, the CDR3 is TGTGCCAGCAGTTTGACCGTCGGGACAGCCTACGAGCAGTACTTC. The encoded protein is CASSLTVGTAYEQYF.

This rearrangement joins TRBV7-9 to TRBJ2-3; no reliable D call. The CDR3 contains 13 residues. V lost 2 bases and J 3 bases, leaving 6 bases between the germline ends. Germline V gene data show CDR1 as SEHNR and CDR2 as FQNEAQ (reference sequence). CDR3 in DNA: TGTGCCAGCAGCTTATCCGGGACAGATACGCAGTATTTT. Protein product: CASSLSGTDTQYF.

The chain joins TRBV19 to TRBJ1-2, with D possibly matching TRBD1 (5 bases). CDR3 size: 15 residues. Trimming removed 0 bases at V and 1 base at J, with 9 bases between. Per germline, CDR1 LNHDA and CDR2 SQIVND (reference sequence). The CDR3 reads CASSIDGHVNYGYTF. CDR3 DNA sequence: TGTGCCAGTAGTATAGATGGACATGTTAACTATGGCTACACCTTC.

This chain connects TRBV29-1 to TRBJ2-7, with D possibly matching TRBD1 (6 bases). The length of the CDR3 is 13 residues. Germline values: CDR1 SQVTM, CDR2 ANQGSEA. V lost 6 bases to trimming and J lost 2 bases, with 14 bases between them. The CDR3 is CSVETGSTYEQYF. In nucleotides, the CDR3 is TGCAGCGTCGAGACAGGCTCCACCTACGAGCAGTACTTC.

The CDR3 protein is CASSAGGTNNEQFF. CDR3 bases: TGTGCCAGCAGCGCGGGGGGGACCAACAATGAGCAGTTCTTC. V usage is TRBV7-3 and J usage is TRBJ2-1; TRBD2 matches at 9 bases. Germline lookup yields CDR1 SGHTA and CDR2 FQGTGA. CDR3 length: 14 amino acids. With V trimmed by 5 bases and J by 5 bases, 4 bases remained unmatched. The full variable domain, its missing parts supplied by reference TRBV7-3 and TRBJ2-1, is GAGVSQTPSNKVTEKGKYVELRCDPISGHTALYWYRQSLGQGPEFLIYFQGTGAADDSGLPNDRFFAVRPEGSVSTLKIQRTERGDSAVYLCASSAGGTNNEQFFGPGTRLTVL.

This chain uses TRBV3-1 (or the pseudogene TRBV3-2) with TRBJ2-6; TRBD2 might be the D (5 bases). CDR3 size: 17 residues. With 0 bases removed from V and 4 bases from J, the gap between germline ends came to 13 bases. Germline V gene lookup returns CDR1 LGHDT and CDR2 YNNKEL (reference sequence). Written as DNA, the CDR3 is TGTGCCAGCAGCCAAGATTGGGGTCCGGGAGGGGCCAACGTCCTGACTTTC. Amino acid sequence: CASSQDWGPGGANVLTF.

The chain has TRBV29-1 and TRBJ2-1, with 10 bases fitting TRBD2. Trimming at V came to 6 bases and at J to 7 bases, leaving 6 bases not matched to a gene. Germline CDR1 SQVTM, CDR2 ANQGSEA. The CDR3 spans 13 residues. The CDR3 region has the DNA TGCAGCGTATTAGCGGGGGGAGGGAATGAGCAGTTCTTC. This translates into CSVLAGGGNEQFF.

Sample share makes this clone medium-sized. The rearrangement links TRBV7-9 to TRBJ1-1; maybe TRBD1 (6 bases). CDR3 length: 14 residues. Trimming pared 5 bases from V and 4 bases from J, leaving 14 bases between. Germline lookup yields CDR1 SEHNR and CDR2 FQNEAQ (reference sequence). CDR3 amino acids: CASSQDSQSTEAFF. CDR3 in DNA: TGTGCCAGCAGCCAGGACAGCCAGTCCACTGAAGCTTTCTTT.

Only one count was recorded for this clone. The V call is TRBV28, the J call TRBJ2-2, with a weak D call TRBD1 (6 bases). The germline CDR1 and CDR2 sequences are MDHEN and SYDVKM. This CDR3 is 13 amino acids long. Trimming removed 8 bases at V and 2 bases at J, with 9 bases between. The CDR3 is CASGTPNTGELFF. The DNA of the CDR3 is TGTGCCAGCGGGACACCTAACACCGGGGAGCTGTTTTTT.

The chain uses TRBV2 and TRBJ1-4, with 8 bases identical to TRBD1. Germline values: CDR1 SNHLY, CDR2 FYNNEI. V shed 5 bases, J shed 8 bases, and the junction held 10 bases outside the gene matches. This CDR3 has 15 residues. The CDR3 coding sequence is TGTGCCAGCAGTCCCCGACAGGGGTCGAAAGAAAAACTGTTTTTT. Residues: CASSPRQGSKEKLFF.

This CDR3 reads CASTLGRRQAFF. CDR3 nucleotides: TGTGCCAGCACATTGGGCCGTCGTCAAGCTTTCTTT. The chain employs TRBV28 and TRBJ1-1; D gene unclear. The CDR3 length is 12 residues. The V gene lost 7 bases and the J gene lost 9 bases, with 15 bases spanning the gap. The V gene's germline CDR1 is MDHEN and CDR2 SYDVKM.

This chain joins TRBV6-5 and TRBJ1-2; no clear D. The germline CDR1 and CDR2 sequences are MNHEY and SVGAGI. Trimming shortened V by 0 bases and J by 8 bases, and 16 bases separated the two germline ends. CDR3 length: 15 amino acids. This chain's CDR3 is CASSYSSVAGSGYTF. CDR3 coding DNA: TGTGCCAGCAGTTACTCGTCGGTAGCGGGGAGCGGCTACACCTTC.

This sequence joins TRBV9 and TRBJ2-5; D unresolved. Trimming cost V 0 bases and J 2 bases, with 5 bases left between them. Germline values: CDR1 SGDLS, CDR2 YYNGEE. The CDR3 is 13 residues long. The chain's CDR3 is CASSVGQQETQYF. CDR3 sequence (DNA): TGTGCCAGCAGCGTAGGTCAGCAAGAGACCCAGTACTTC.

The V gene is TRBV5-1, the J gene TRBJ2-7; D is ambiguous. Germline lookup yields CDR1 SGHRS and CDR2 YFSETQ. The V end lost 2 bases, the J end lost 2 bases, and 14 bases lay between the germline ends. The CDR3 runs 15 residues. The CDR3 loop is CASSLENKPPYEQYF. The CDR3 DNA sequence: TGCGCCAGCAGCTTAGAGAATAAGCCCCCCTACGAGCAGTACTTC.

The chain joins TRBV5-4 to TRBJ2-1; 7 bases line up with TRBD1. V was clipped by 4 bases and J by 7 bases; unmatched bases: 11. Germline V gives CDR1 SGHNT, CDR2 YYREEE (reference sequence). The CDR3 is 15 amino acids. Here the CDR3 DNA reads TGTGCCAGCAGCCCTAGGCAGGGGGAATATAATGAGCAGTTCTTC. Translation gives CASSPRQGEYNEQFF.